One sample yielded the 9 T cell receptor beta chains listed below, sequenced in a study of T cell repertoires in cytomegalovirus infection. Their antigens remain unidentified. TCRdb ran MiXCR on the reads and lists one entry per CDR3 protein. The sample lists a few hundred thousand distinct CDR3 sequences; almost 40% were seen once. The sample was cultured PBMCs, taken from culture after CMV antigen stimulation. These receptors were taken from a human donor in good health (CMV status not recorded). Some clones in this sample may be carry-over from other donors' samples.

This clonotype was picked up a small number of times. The chain employs TRBV7-2 and TRBJ2-7, with D possibly matching TRBD2 (7 bases). The CDR3 is 16 residues long. Deletions cut 5 bases from V and 5 bases from J, with 22 bases between. Germline values: CDR1 SGHTA, CDR2 FQGNSA. The CDR3 spells CASSAWGGQLLNEQYF. The CDR3 DNA follows: TGTGCCAGCAGCGCCTGGGGGGGCCAGCTCCTCAACGAGCAGTACTTC.

This clonotype was seen a handful of times. V and J are TRBV20-1 and TRBJ2-3, with 7 bases matching TRBD1. In germline, CDR1 is DFQATT, CDR2 SNEGSKA (reference sequence). The ends lost 5 bases at V and 0 bases at J; junction bases unmatched: 5. The CDR3 length is 14 residues. CDR3 region: CSAQRGPSTDTQYF. The CDR3, as DNA: TGCAGTGCTCAAAGGGGGCCCAGCACAGATACGCAGTATTTT.

The chain carries TRBV6-5 and TRBJ2-7; D is uncertain. The germline CDR1 and CDR2 sequences are MNHEY and SVGAGI. The CDR3 spans 11 residues. V was shortened by 2 bases and J by 6 bases, with 5 bases between the two germline ends. This CDR3 is CASSYGPEQYF. The CDR3 DNA reads TGTGCCAGCAGTTACGGTCCCGAGCAGTACTTC.

This chain links TRBV5-4 with TRBJ2-5; 8 bases agree with TRBD1. V shed 3 bases, J shed 1 base, and the junction held 8 bases outside the gene matches. CDR3 length: 16 amino acids. Germline CDR1 is SGHNT and CDR2 is YYREEE (reference sequence). The DNA of the CDR3 is TGTGCCAGCAGCTCGACAGGGGCAGGGTCCCAAGAGACCCAGTACTTC. Translated: CASSSTGAGSQETQYF. The whole variable domain, filled in from reference TRBV5-4 and TRBJ2-5, reads ETGVTQSPTHLIKTRGQQVTLRCSSQSGHNTVSWYQQALGQGPQFIFQYYREEENGRGNFPPRFSGLQFPNYSSELNVNALELDDSALYLCASSSTGAGSQETQYFGPGTRLLVL.

V usage is TRBV18 and J usage is TRBJ2-1, with TRBD2 matching 9 bases. CDR3 length equals 17 residues. Germline V gene sequence: CDR1 KGHSH, CDR2 LQKENI. V was pared by 3 bases and J by 0 bases, with 6 bases of the junction left unmatched. The CDR3 DNA sequence: TGTGCCAGCTCACCCCGAGGACTAGCGACCTCCTACAATGAGCAGTTCTTC. It encodes CASSPRGLATSYNEQFF.

The V call is TRBV5-6, the J call TRBJ2-5; the match to TRBD1 covers 9 bases. The CDR3 loop spans 14 amino acids. Trimming cost V 4 bases and J 7 bases; bases outside gene matches: 8. Germline-derived CDR1 and CDR2 are SGHDT and YYEEEE. The CDR3 sequence is CASSTGQGAATQYF. The CDR3 coding sequence is TGTGCCAGCAGCACGGGACAGGGAGCGGCGACCCAGTACTTC.

The genes are TRBV10-2 and TRBJ2-7, with no clear D. CDR3 length: 15 amino acids. V was pared by 10 bases and J by 1 base, with 20 bases between. Germline CDR1 is WSHSY and CDR2 is SAAADI. The CDR3 DNA sequence: TGCGCCACTCAGGCGGACGGGTCCGAATCCTACGAGCAGTACTTC. This encodes CATQADGSESYEQYF.

This clonotype was counted a few times. This chain connects TRBV5-6 to TRBJ2-3, with D unclear. V lost 2 bases and J 0 bases, leaving 16 bases between the germline ends. CDR3 length: 17 amino acids. Germline V gene sequence: CDR1 SGHDT, CDR2 YYEEEE. The CDR3: CASSFMRHAPSTDTQYF. The DNA of the CDR3 is TGTGCCAGCAGCTTTATGCGGCACGCACCGAGCACAGATACGCAGTATTTT.

This clonotype came up a few times. The gene calls are TRBV12-3 or TRBV12-4 and TRBJ1-3; the D gene is possibly TRBD1 (5 bases). The CDR3 consists of 15 residues. The V end was cut by 5 bases, the J end by 0 bases, with 11 bases between. The CDR3 nucleotides are TGTGCCAGCAGTCAAAAGACAGTCTCTGGAAACACCATATATTTT. Translated, it gives CASSQKTVSGNTIYF.